Listed below are T cell receptor beta chains from one sample, sequenced in a study of cytomegalovirus exposure and HLA in healthy donors. Using immunoSEQ multiplex PCR, the repertoire was profiled, and TCRdb retains in-frame clones only, with some absent. Its listing shows under 200,000 clones. The sequenced sample consisted of PBMCs. The source is a man younger than 45 in good health and CMV-seronegative. The CDR3 runs from the conserved cysteine through the conserved F or W. The D gene is left open where the match is weak.

d_call,j_call,v_call,cdr3_length,cdr3_nt,cdr3_aa
TRBD1,TRBJ1-2,TRBV9,14,TGTGCCAGCAGCGTAGCTCACAGGGGCTATGGCTACACCTTC,CASSVAHRGYGYTF
TRBD1,TRBJ2-7,TRBV2,12,TGTGCCAGCAGTTACAGGGGGTACGAGCAGTACTTC,CASSYRGYEQYF
TRBD1,TRBJ2-5,TRBV28,14,TGTGCCAGCAGTGGCGGACAGGGACAAGAGACCCAGTACTTC,CASSGGQGQETQYF
NA,TRBJ2-5,TRBV19,12,TGTGCCAGTAGAGGAGGGCAAGAGACCCAGTACTTC,CASRGGQETQYF
NA,TRBJ1-1,TRBV5-1,14,TGCGCCAGCAGCTTGCAGGGAAAGAACACTGAAGCTTTCTTT,CASSLQGKNTEAFF
NA,TRBJ1-1,TRBV14,13,TGTGCCAGCAGCCAGGCTCTGAACACTGAAGCTTTCTTT,CASSQALNTEAFF
NA,TRBJ2-3,TRBV10-2,14,TGCGCCAGCACCGTTCCTGGAGACACAGATACGCAGTATTTT,CASTVPGDTDTQYF
NA,TRBJ1-2,TRBV11-2,15,TGTGCCAGCAGGCTAGCGGGAGCTCAAAACTATGGCTACACCTTC,CASRLAGAQNYGYTF
NA,TRBJ2-6,TRBV5-1,16,TGCGCCAGCGGGACACCTCCTCTCTCTGGGGCCAACGTCCTGACTTTC,CASGTPPLSGANVLTF
TRBD2,TRBJ2-7,TRBV19,17,TGTGCCACCGACGGCTGTAACCGCGGGAGCTCCACTTACGAGCAGTACTTC,CATDGCNRGSSTYEQYF
NA,TRBJ2-1,TRBV6-6,11,TGTGCCAGCAGTTACGGTAGCGAGCAGTTCTTC,CASSYGSEQFF
NA,TRBJ1-5,TRBV28,17,TGTGCCAGCAACTCGGGGTGGCCCTTTGGGATCAATCAGCCCCAGCATTTT,CASNSGWPFGINQPQHF
NA,TRBJ1-2,TRBV19,19,TGTGCCAGTAGTAAGCGGGCAGGGCTTGGATCAATAGCTAACTATGGCTACACCTTC,CASSKRAGLGSIANYGYTF
TRBD2,TRBJ2-1,TRBV30,14,TGTGCCTGGAGTAACGGGGGACTAGCCAATGAGCAGTTCTTC,CAWSNGGLANEQFF
NA,TRBJ1-2,TRBV21-1,14,TGTGCCAGCCCGAGTCGGAGGCAGTACTATGGCTACACCTTC,CASPSRRQYYGYTF
NA,TRBJ2-1,TRBV11-3,14,TGTGCCAGCAGCTTAAAGGGGCGCCACAATGAGCAGTTCTTC,CASSLKGRHNEQFF
TRBD2,TRBJ2-7,TRBV4-2,17,TGTGCCAGCAGCCAAGTAGAGGGGCTAGCGGGTTCCTACGAGCAGTACTTC,CASSQVEGLAGSYEQYF
NA,TRBJ2-2,TRBV19,17,TGTGCCAGTATGCCCCAAATAGCGGCTGCGAACACCGGGGAGCTGTTTTTT,CASMPQIAAANTGELFF
TRBD1,TRBJ2-3,TRBV10-1,16,TGCGCCAGCAGCGGGACAGGGGCGCAGAGACCAGATACGCAGTATTTT,CASSGTGAQRPDTQYF
TRBD1,TRBJ1-2,TRBV11-2,15,TGTGCCAGCAGCCTGTCCCGGGACAGGGTCGAGGGCTACACCTTC,CASSLSRDRVEGYTF
NA,TRBJ1-2,TRBV4-3,15,TGCGCCAGCAGCCAAGCCCAGGACAGCCCCTATGGCTACACCTTC,CASSQAQDSPYGYTF
TRBD1,TRBJ1-2,TRBV11-2,19,TGTGCCAGCAGACATGGGTTCTGGGGACAGGGGGCCGGGTACTATGGCTACACCTTC,CASRHGFWGQGAGYYGYTF
TRBD1,TRBJ2-7,TRBV7-2,14,TGTGCCAGCAGCCAGGGACAGGACCACTACGAGCAGTACTTC,CASSQGQDHYEQYF
NA,TRBJ1-5,TRBV10-3,14,TGTGCCATCAGTGCAGGGGCCCGCAATCAGCCCCAGCATTTT,CAISAGARNQPQHF
TRBD1,TRBJ1-2,TRBV19,17,TGTGCCAGTAGTGGACGCTCGACAGGGACGAGCGGCTATGGCTACACCTTC,CASSGRSTGTSGYGYTF
TRBD1,TRBJ1-5,TRBV7-2,15,TGTGCCAGCAGCTTAGGCGCGGCAGGGGGTCAGCCCCAGCATTTT,CASSLGAAGGQPQHF
NA,TRBJ1-2,TRBV30,11,TGTGCCGCGAGGGGGGGCTATGGCTACACCTTC,CAARGGYGYTF
TRBD1,TRBJ1-5,TRBV7-2,14,TGTGCCAGCAGCTTAGTACAGGGGGCCCAGCCCCAGCATTTT,CASSLVQGAQPQHF
TRBD1,TRBJ2-2,TRBV9,13,TGTGCCAGCAGCCGACAGGGAGCCGGGGAGCTGTTTTTT,CASSRQGAGELFF
NA,TRBJ2-2,TRBV19,14,TGTGCCAGTACGATCCAGGCGCGCACCGGGGAGCTGTTTTTT,CASTIQARTGELFF
NA,TRBJ1-2,TRBV13,16,TGTGCCAGCAGCTTAGGCCGCGGCCGGGGTAACTATGGCTACACCTTC,CASSLGRGRGNYGYTF
NA,TRBJ2-7,TRBV18,13,TGTGCCAGCTCTGCGGGACGCTACTACGAGCAGTACTTC,CASSAGRYYEQYF
TRBD2,TRBJ2-5,TRBV2,15,TGTGCCAGCAGTGCAGGACGGGGGGGCCCAGAGACCCAGTACTTC,CASSAGRGGPETQYF
NA,TRBJ2-7,TRBV4-1,14,TGCGCCAGCAGCCAAGTATCGCGGGTCGACGAGCAGTACTTC,CASSQVSRVDEQYF
NA,TRBJ2-7,TRBV30,14,TGTGCCTGGAGTCCACAGGCTAACTCCTACGAGCAGTACTTC,CAWSPQANSYEQYF
TRBD2,TRBJ2-3,TRBV18,14,TGTGCCAGCTCTCCGGCGGGGGGCGGAGATACGCAGTATTTT,CASSPAGGGDTQYF
NA,TRBJ1-2,TRBV7-9,16,TGTGCCAGCAGCCCCCCCAGGTGGGGGCGCAACTATGGCTACACCTTC,CASSPPRWGRNYGYTF
NA,TRBJ1-5,TRBV4-1,13,TGCGCCAGCAGCCAAGACCCCGATCAGCCCCAGCATTTT,CASSQDPDQPQHF
TRBD2,TRBJ2-3,TRBV18,17,TGTGCCAGCTCACCCCCCCGCCGGACTAGCGGAGGGGATACGCAGTATTTT,CASSPPRRTSGGDTQYF
NA,TRBJ1-5,TRBV19,12,TGTGCCACGGGAGACCTCAATCAGCCCCAGCATTTT,CATGDLNQPQHF
NA,TRBJ2-3,TRBV11-2,17,TGTGCCAGCAGCTTCCCCACTCGAGGGGGGGGAGGTACTTCGCAGTATTTT,CASSFPTRGGGGTSQYF
NA,TRBJ1-2,TRBV5-4,15,TGTGCCAGCAGCGGAGACAGCTCGATGGGCTATGGCTACACCTTC,CASSGDSSMGYGYTF
NA,TRBJ2-6,TRBV9,14,TGTGCCAGCAGCGTACTCTCTGGGGCCAACGTCCTGACTTTC,CASSVLSGANVLTF
NA,TRBJ2-7,TRBV9,14,TGTGCCAGCAGCGTAGGCGGATACTCCTACGAGCAGTACTTC,CASSVGGYSYEQYF
TRBD1,TRBJ2-5,TRBV11-2,13,TGTGCCAGCAGCTTGAGGGGGCTGGAGACCCAGTACTTC,CASSLRGLETQYF
TRBD1,TRBJ1-4,TRBV14,15,TGTGCCAGCAGCCACGGGACAGGCCCTAATGAAAAACTGTTTTTT,CASSHGTGPNEKLFF
NA,TRBJ1-5,TRBV6-5,13,TGTGCCAGCAGTTACGGTTCCGGGGGACCCCAGCATTTT,CASSYGSGGPQHF
NA,TRBJ2-3,TRBV5-1,11,TGCGCCAGCAGCACCCAAGAGACGCAGTATTTT,CASSTQETQYF
NA,TRBJ1-6,TRBV14,15,TGTGCCAGCAGCCAAGAGGTCGGAGGCAATGGACCCCTCCACTTT,CASSQEVGGNGPLHF